What follows are 10 T cell receptor beta chains derived from one specimen sequenced in a study of blood T cell repertoires in COVID-19. TCRdb's table, derived via immunoSEQ multiplex PCR, lists solely in-frame clones and lacks some. Of 170,000 or so clones listed, 87% were seen once; the top ten hold 0.8% to 1%. Sequencing used peripheral blood. The receptors were sampled from a woman in her late teens or twenties who had recovered from COVID-19.

The chain is built from TRBV7-9 and TRBJ2-2, with a possible D match to TRBD1 (6 bases). The CDR3 runs to 15 residues. Trimming cost V 2 bases and J 5 bases, with 12 bases left between them. CDR1 and CDR2 (germline): SEHNR, FQNEAQ (reference sequence). The CDR3 DNA is TGTGCCAGCAGCTTACGTCCACAGGGAACCGGGGAGCTGTTTTTT. Translation gives CASSLRPQGTGELFF.

The chain joins TRBV5-1 to TRBJ1-3, with unresolved D. The CDR3 loop spans 15 amino acids. Germline CDR1 SGHRS, CDR2 YFSETQ. Between the trimmed V and J ends, which lost 0 bases and 4 bases, there was a span of 11 bases. CDR3 protein: CASSLESSTGNTIYF. The CDR3 nucleotides are TGCGCCAGCAGCTTGGAGAGTAGTACCGGAAACACCATATATTTT.

The rearrangement links TRBV3-1 (or the pseudogene TRBV3-2) to TRBJ1-1; the D gene is possibly TRBD1 (5 bases). The germline V gene encodes CDR1 LGHDT and CDR2 YNNKEL (reference sequence). This CDR3 spans 13 amino acids. The germline V and J ends were trimmed by 1 base and 6 bases, with 9 bases remaining between them. CDR3 bases: TGTGCCAGCAGCCAAGCGGGGGACCCTGAAGCTTTCTTT. Protein: CASSQAGDPEAFF.

This clone was seen only a few times. The chain has TRBV4-1 and TRBJ1-1, with 9 bases aligning to TRBD1. V shed 5 bases and J 7 bases; nucleotides not matched to a gene: 11. From germline, CDR1 is MGHRA and CDR2 YSYEKL. The CDR3 sequence is 15 residues long. The CDR3 nucleotides are TGCGCCAGCAGCGCGTCGCGGGACAGGGAGGGTGAAGCTTTCTTT. Translating gives CASSASRDREGEAFF.

The chain recombines TRBV18 with TRBJ1-5; a possible D gene is TRBD1 (5 bases). V dropped 3 bases and J dropped 0 bases, with 9 bases sitting between them. The CDR3 spans 15 residues. The germline gives CDR1 KGHSH, CDR2 LQKENI. CDR3 region: CASSPRQSSNQPQHF. DNA of the CDR3: TGTGCCAGCTCACCGCGACAGAGTAGCAATCAGCCCCAGCATTTT.

The CDR3 DNA reads TGTGCCACCAGTGACCGATCTCCGGGACATAGCACAGATACGCAGTATTTT. It is translated as CATSDRSPGHSTDTQYF. This chain uses TRBV24-1 with TRBJ2-3; weak D call: TRBD1 (6 bases). CDR3 size: 17 residues. V dropped 4 bases and J dropped 0 bases, with 16 bases sitting between them. Per germline, CDR1 KGHDR and CDR2 SFDVKD.

This sequence joins TRBV10-3 and TRBJ1-1; the D is unclear. Deletions cut 3 bases from V and 6 bases from J, with 8 bases between. The CDR3 extends over 12 amino acids. Germline CDR1 ENHRY, CDR2 SYGVKD. CDR3 nucleotide sequence: TGTGCCATCAGTGAAGTTAGATCTGAAGCTTTCTTT. Amino acids: CAISEVRSEAFF.

The chain links TRBV4-3 to TRBJ2-1; TRBD1 agrees at 8 bases. The CDR3 totals 15 residues. Germline CDR1 is LGHNA and CDR2 is YSLEER. With 4 bases clipped from V and 8 bases from J, the junction kept 10 bases outside the gene matches. This CDR3 is CASSRRGDRIDEQFF. In DNA form, the CDR3 reads TGCGCCAGCAGCCGCAGAGGGGACAGGATCGATGAGCAGTTCTTC.

The chain recombines TRBV19 with TRBJ2-1; maybe TRBD1 (6 bases). The CDR3 spans 16 residues. CDR1 is LNHDA, CDR2 SQIVND, per germline (reference sequence). V lost 3 bases and J 0 bases, leaving 12 bases between the germline ends. CDR3 amino acids: CASSISTGSSYNEQFF. Written as DNA, the CDR3 is TGTGCCAGTAGTATTAGTACAGGGAGCTCCTACAATGAGCAGTTCTTC. The full variable domain, its missing parts supplied by reference TRBV19 and TRBJ2-1, is DGGITQSPKYLFRKEGQNVTLSCEQNLNHDAMYWYRQDPGQGLRLIYYSQIVNDFQKGDIAEGYSVSREKKESFPLTVTSAQKNPTAFYLCASSISTGSSYNEQFFGPGTRLTVL.

This clone was counted once. V is TRBV11-2 and J is TRBJ2-7, with D possibly matching TRBD1 (5 bases). V gave up 3 bases and J gave up 0 bases, with 6 bases separating them. Germline CDR1 reads SGHAT; CDR2 reads FQNNGV. The CDR3 covers 13 residues. The DNA of the CDR3 is TGTGCCAGCAGCTTTGACAGCTCCTACGAGCAGTACTTC. Translated, it gives CASSFDSSYEQYF.